The T cell receptor (beta chain) described here comes from a study of Ad26.COV2.S vaccination and SARS-CoV-2 variants (dated by TCRdb to 2020 to 2022). Concerning the study at large: The specificity and breadth of SARS-CoV-2-reactive T cell receptors after Ad26.COV2.S vaccination were assessed by TCRbeta repertoire sequencing. The TCR-sequenced set comprised around 30 samples: around 20 Ad26.COV2.S vaccine recipients, 5 placebo recipients and 8 SARS-CoV-2 convalescent individuals.

The immunoSEQ Assay was used to sequence TCRbeta CDR3 regions. After extraction, genomic DNA underwent amplification by bias-controlled multiplex PCR, followed by high-throughput sequencing. In the paper's pipeline: To quantify the absolute abundance of each unique TCRbeta CDR3 region, sequences were collapsed and filtered. T cell fraction was estimated by normalization of TCRbeta template counts to usable DNA, with usable DNA being measured through amplification of reference genes present in all nucleated cells. Repertoire TCRs were annotated as SARS-CoV-2-specific by exact matching of V gene, CDR3 amino acid sequence and J gene to a known reactive TCR set. The reference SARS-CoV-2 TCR set was obtained from MIRA and was filtered for enrichment in COVID-19-positive ImmuneCODE repertoires, whereby public or cross-reactive TCRs were removed. Using the MIRA antigens, annotated TCRs were further analysed by specific ORF or by position within an ORF. Breadth was defined as the number of annotated unique rearrangements divided by the total number of unique productive rearrangements, and depth was defined as the summed frequency of the annotated unique rearrangements. TCR breadth was compared between groups using two-sided Wilcoxon rank-sum tests. This is the immuneACCESS table as TCRdb keeps it, with only in-frame sequences that have V and J called. A part of the clones is gone; compared with another copy, unresolved V genes explain less than half, and the rest is unexplained. From that table come the V and J calls and clone size; the DNA was used to work out D and trimming. The sample contains 85,000 to 95,000 clones, approximately 86% of them found a single time. The ten most abundant clones make up about a sixth of the sample.

The sample's time point label is to be understood as: individuals recovered from natural SARS-CoV-2 infection. This clone was counted a single time. It has no known antigen specificity. Per-base qualities were not stored, and no clone one base away is much larger. Trimming takes 5 bases from V and 2 bases from J, and the germline ends sit 10 bases apart. The CDR3, cysteine through phenylalanine, is 15 amino acids long. Here the CDR3 DNA is all that survives: 45 bases in frame from base 1. CDR1 and CDR2, looked up from the germline V gene (reference sequence), are SEHNR and FQNEAQ. Overall study outcomes, separate from this receptor: Vaccine and placebo recipients had comparable non-spike TCR breadth, which fits with the vaccine containing only spike. According to the authors, total T cell responses may have been underestimated by the TCR breadth and depth analyses. After vaccination, spike-specific CD8+ and CD4+ T cell responses were reported to show substantial breadth. Higher spike-specific TCR breadth was observed in Ad26.COV2.S recipients than in placebo recipients (P = 0.0014).

This clonotype was obtained from a human donor who had recovered from COVID-19. This material consisted of peripheral blood, taken after recovery from COVID-19. Here the chain combines TRBV7-9 and TRBJ2-6; no D gene call is confident. The CDR3 in this case is CASSPLTPGANVLTF. The base sequence is TGTGCCAGCAGCCCCCTGACCCCTGGGGCCAACGTCCTGACTTTC.